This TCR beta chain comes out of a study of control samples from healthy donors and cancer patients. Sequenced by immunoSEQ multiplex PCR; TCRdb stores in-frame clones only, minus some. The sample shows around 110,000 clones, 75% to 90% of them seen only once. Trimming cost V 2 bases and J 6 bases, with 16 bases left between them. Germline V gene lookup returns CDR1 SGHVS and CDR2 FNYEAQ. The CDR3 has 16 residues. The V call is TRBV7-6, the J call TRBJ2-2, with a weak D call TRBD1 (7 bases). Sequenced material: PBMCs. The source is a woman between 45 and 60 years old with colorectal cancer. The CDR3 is CASSLSGGGAAGELFF. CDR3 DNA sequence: TGTGCCAGCAGCTTATCAGGAGGGGGCGCGGCCGGGGAGCTGTTTTTT.